This T cell receptor (beta chain) was recorded in a study of control samples from healthy donors and cancer patients. Trimming removed 6 bases from V and 5 bases from J; junction bases left unmatched: 14. Germline assignment: CDR1 SNHLY and CDR2 FYNNEI. CDR3 length equals 17 residues. Clones were sequenced by immunoSEQ multiplex PCR, and TCRdb holds only the in-frame ones, with some missing. The sample yields over 120,000 clones, 91% seen once. The gene calls are TRBV2 and TRBJ2-2, with 8 bases identical to TRBD2. This sequence originates from a man younger than 45 in good health. The specimen was blood. In nucleotides, the CDR3 is TGTGCCAGCAGACCTATCGGGGGGACTAGAGTAACCGGGGAGCTGTTTTTT. As protein: CASRPIGGTRVTGELFF.